This T cell receptor beta chain was documented in a study of blood T cell repertoires in COVID-19. Germline CDR1 reads SGHNT; CDR2 reads YYREEE (reference sequence). CDR3 length: 17 residues. Trimming removed 4 bases at V and 0 bases at J, with 16 bases between. Per the authors' pipeline: From reference gene primer amplification, estimates of nucleated cell counts were derived. Sequencing was performed with immunoSEQ multiplex PCR; in TCRdb, only in-frame clones are kept and a portion is missing. The V and J calls and the clone size are those of that table, but D and trimming were determined from the DNA. This sample yields 85,000 to 95,000 clones, of which 76% are seen a single time; about 7% belongs to the top ten.

The receptor's source is a man between 65 and 85 years old with acute or convalescent COVID-19. The V call is TRBV5-4, the J call TRBJ1-4; weak D call: TRBD1 (6 bases). The source material was peripheral blood. The CDR3 nucleotides read TGTGCCAGCAGCCCATTCCCCAGGGGACCAACTAATGAAAAACTGTTTTTT. Translating it yields CASSPFPRGPTNEKLFF.